This T cell receptor (beta chain) was captured by sequencing in a study of shared clonotypes between healthy human individuals. Genomic DNA of every subset was divided equally among multiple immunoSEQ plates. TCRdb's table, derived via immunoSEQ multiplex PCR, lists solely in-frame clones and lacks some. The repertoire holds more than 850,000 clones, with approximately 80% as singletons. Germline V lookup: CDR1 WNHNN, CDR2 SYGVQD (reference sequence). This CDR3 has 14 amino acids. Trimming took off 6 bases at V and 10 bases at J, with 19 bases between the two ends. Within Nashville, Tennessee resided all donors, each a Caucasian adult.

The sample taken for sequencing was memory CD4+ T cells from PBMCs. Documented subset: CD45RA-negative fraction. V is TRBV10-1 and J is TRBJ2-1; the D gene could be TRBD1 or TRBD2 (5 bases each). This receptor was obtained from a man younger than 35 in good health. Some clones in this sample may be carry-over from other donors' samples. The DNA of the CDR3 is TGCGCCAGCAGGCAACCGAGTAGAGGGGTGGAGCAGTTCTTC. This codes for CASRQPSRGVEQFF.